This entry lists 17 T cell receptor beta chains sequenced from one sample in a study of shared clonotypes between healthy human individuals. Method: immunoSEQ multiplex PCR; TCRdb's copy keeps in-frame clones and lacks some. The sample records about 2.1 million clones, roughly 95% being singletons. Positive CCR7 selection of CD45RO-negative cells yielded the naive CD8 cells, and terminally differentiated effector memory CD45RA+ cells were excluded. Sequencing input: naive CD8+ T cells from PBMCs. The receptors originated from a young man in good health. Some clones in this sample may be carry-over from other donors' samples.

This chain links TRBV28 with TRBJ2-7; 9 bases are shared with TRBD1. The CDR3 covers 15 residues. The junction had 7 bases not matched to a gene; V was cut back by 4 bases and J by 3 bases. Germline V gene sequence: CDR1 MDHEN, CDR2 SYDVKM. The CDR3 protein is CASSSRDRAGYEQYF. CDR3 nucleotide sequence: TGTGCCAGCAGTTCCCGGGACAGGGCCGGCTACGAGCAGTACTTC.

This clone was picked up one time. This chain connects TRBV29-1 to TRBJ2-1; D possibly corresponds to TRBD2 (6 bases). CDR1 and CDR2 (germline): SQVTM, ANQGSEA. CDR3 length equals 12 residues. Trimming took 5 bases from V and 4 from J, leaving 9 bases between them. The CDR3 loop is CSVPGTYNEQFF. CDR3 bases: TGCAGCGTTCCGGGGACTTACAATGAGCAGTTCTTC.

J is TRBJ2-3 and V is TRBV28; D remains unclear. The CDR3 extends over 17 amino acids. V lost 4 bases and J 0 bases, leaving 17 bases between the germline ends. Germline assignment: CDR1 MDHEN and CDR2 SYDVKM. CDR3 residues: CASSSQRTELSTDTQYF. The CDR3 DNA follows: TGTGCCAGCAGTTCGCAAAGGACCGAGTTAAGCACAGATACGCAGTATTTT.

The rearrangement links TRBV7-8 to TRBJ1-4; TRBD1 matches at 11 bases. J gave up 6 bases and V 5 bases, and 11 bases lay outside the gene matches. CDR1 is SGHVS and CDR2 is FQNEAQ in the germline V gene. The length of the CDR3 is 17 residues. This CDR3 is CASSTNRDRGIDEKLFF. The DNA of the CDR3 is TGTGCCAGCAGCACAAACCGGGACAGGGGGATTGATGAAAAACTGTTTTTT.

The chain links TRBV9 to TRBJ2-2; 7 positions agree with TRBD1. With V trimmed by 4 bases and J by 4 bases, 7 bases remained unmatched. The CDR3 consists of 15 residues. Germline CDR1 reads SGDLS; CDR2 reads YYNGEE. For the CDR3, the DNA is TGTGCCAGCAGCAGTCGACAGGGCGGCACCGGGGAGCTGTTTTTT. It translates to CASSSRQGGTGELFF.

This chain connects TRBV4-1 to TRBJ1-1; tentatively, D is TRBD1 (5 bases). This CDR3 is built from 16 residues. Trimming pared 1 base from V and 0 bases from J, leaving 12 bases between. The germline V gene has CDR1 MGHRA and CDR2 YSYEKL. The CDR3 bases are TGCGCCAGCAGCCAAGGACCCGACAGAATGAACACTGAAGCTTTCTTT. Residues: CASSQGPDRMNTEAFF.

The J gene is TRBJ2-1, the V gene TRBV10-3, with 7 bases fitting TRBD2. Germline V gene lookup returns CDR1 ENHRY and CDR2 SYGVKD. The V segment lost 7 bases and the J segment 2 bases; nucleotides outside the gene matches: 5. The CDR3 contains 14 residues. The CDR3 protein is CAIMVAGAYNEQFF. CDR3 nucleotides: TGTGCCATCATGGTGGCGGGAGCCTACAATGAGCAGTTCTTC.

The CDR3 bases are TGTGCCAGCAGTGCGAGGACAAGAGTTTCCAATGAGCAGTTCTTC. This encodes CASSARTRVSNEQFF. The chain joins TRBV7-9 to TRBJ2-1; tentatively, D is TRBD1 (5 bases). Germline loops: CDR1 SEHNR, CDR2 FQNEAQ (reference sequence). V lost 6 bases and J lost 6, with 18 bases in between. This CDR3 region has 15 residues.

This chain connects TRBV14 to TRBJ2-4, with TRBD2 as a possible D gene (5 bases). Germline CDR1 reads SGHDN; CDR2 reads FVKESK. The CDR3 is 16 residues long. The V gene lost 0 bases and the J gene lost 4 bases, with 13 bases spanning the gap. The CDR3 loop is CASSQDGEGTKNIQYF. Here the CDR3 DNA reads TGTGCCAGCAGCCAAGATGGAGAGGGAACGAAAAACATTCAGTACTTC.

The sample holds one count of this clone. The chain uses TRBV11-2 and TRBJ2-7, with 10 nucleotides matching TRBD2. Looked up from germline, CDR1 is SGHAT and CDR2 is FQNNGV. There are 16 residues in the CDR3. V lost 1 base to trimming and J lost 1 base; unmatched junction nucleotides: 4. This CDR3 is CASSLALAGASYEQYF. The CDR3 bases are TGTGCCAGCAGCTTAGCTCTAGCGGGAGCGTCCTACGAGCAGTACTTC.

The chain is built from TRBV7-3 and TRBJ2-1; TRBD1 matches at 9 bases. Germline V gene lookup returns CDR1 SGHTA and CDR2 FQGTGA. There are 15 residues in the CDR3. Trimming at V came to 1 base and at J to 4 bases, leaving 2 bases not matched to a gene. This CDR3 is CASSLRTGVYNEQFF. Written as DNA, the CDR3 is TGTGCCAGCAGCTTAAGGACAGGGGTATACAATGAGCAGTTCTTC.

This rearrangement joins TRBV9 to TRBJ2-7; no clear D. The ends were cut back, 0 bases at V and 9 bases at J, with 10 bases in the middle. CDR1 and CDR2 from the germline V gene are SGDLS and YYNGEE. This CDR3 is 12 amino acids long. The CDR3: CASSVGGSRQYF. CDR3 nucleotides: TGTGCCAGCAGCGTAGGGGGTAGCAGGCAGTACTTC.

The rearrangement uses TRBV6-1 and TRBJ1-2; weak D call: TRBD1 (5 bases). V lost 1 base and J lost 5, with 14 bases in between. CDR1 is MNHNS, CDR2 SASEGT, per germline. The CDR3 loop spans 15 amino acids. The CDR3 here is CASSEVPGLGYGYTF. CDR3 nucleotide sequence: TGTGCCAGCAGTGAAGTTCCGGGGCTAGGGTATGGCTACACCTTC.

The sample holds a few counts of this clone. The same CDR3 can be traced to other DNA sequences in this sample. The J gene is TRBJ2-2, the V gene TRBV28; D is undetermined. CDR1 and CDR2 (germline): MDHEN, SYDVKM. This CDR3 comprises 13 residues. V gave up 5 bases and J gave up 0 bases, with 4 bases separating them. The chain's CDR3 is CASSLTNTGELFF. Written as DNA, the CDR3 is TGTGCCAGCAGTCTCACGAACACCGGGGAGCTGTTTTTT.

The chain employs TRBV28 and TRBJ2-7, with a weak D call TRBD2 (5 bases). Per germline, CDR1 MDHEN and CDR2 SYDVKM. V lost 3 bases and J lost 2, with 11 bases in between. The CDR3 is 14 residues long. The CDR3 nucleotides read TGTGCCAGCAGTTTCGGGGAAACGGCCTACGAGCAGTACTTC. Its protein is CASSFGETAYEQYF.

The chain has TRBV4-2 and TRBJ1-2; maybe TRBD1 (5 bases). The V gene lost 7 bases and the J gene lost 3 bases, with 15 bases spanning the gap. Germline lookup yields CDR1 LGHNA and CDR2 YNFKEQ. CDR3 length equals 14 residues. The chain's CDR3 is CASTLKGLDYGYTF. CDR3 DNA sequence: TGTGCCAGCACCTTGAAGGGGTTAGACTATGGCTACACCTTC.

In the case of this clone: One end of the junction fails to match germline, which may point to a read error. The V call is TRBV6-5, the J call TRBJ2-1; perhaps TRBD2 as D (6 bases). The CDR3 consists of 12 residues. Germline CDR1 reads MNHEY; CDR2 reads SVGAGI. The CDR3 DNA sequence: TGTGCCAGCAGCCCAAGCGGGTCCCAGCGGATCTTC. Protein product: CASSPSGSQRIF.